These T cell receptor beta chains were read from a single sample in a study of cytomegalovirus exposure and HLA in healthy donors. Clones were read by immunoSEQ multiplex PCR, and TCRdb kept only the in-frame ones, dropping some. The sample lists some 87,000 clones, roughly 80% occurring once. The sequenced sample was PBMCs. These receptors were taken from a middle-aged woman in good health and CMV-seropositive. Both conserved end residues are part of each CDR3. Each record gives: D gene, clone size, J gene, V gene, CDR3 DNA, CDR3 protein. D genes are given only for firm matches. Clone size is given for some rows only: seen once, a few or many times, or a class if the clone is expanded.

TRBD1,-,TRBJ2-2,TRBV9,TGTGCCAGCAGCGGTCGACAGGGGGCGACCGGGGAGCTGTTTTTT,CASSGRQGATGELFF
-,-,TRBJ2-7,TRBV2,TGTGCCAGCAGTGCTACTAGTCGGCGGGCCTACGAGCAGTACTTC,CASSATSRRAYEQYF
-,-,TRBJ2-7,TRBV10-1,TGCGCCAGCAGTGAGTACAGGGACACCTACGAGCAGTACTTC,CASSEYRDTYEQYF
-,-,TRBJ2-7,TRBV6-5,TGTGCCAGCAGTCAAGGGTCAGGGAACTACGAGCAGTACTTC,CASSQGSGNYEQYF
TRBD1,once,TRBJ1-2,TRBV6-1,TGTGCCAGCAGCGAGGACAGGGGATTATCGGGCTACACCTTC,CASSEDRGLSGYTF
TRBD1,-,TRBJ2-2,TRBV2,TGTGCCAGCACCGGCCGTCGGGACAGGGTATCCACCGGGGAGCTGTTTTTT,CASTGRRDRVSTGELFF
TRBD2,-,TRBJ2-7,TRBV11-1,TGTGCCAGCAGCCCAGAGCGGGGTTCCGAGCAGTACTTC,CASSPERGSEQYF
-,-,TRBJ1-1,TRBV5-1,TGCGCCAGCGGGGTACAGGAGTTGAACACTGAAGCTTTCTTT,CASGVQELNTEAFF
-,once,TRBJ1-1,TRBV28,TGTGCCAGCAGTTTGGTCAGGGGGAACACTGAAGCTTTCTTT,CASSLVRGNTEAFF
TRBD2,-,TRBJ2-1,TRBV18,TGTGCCAGCTCACCACGGTTGTCTAGCGGGGGAGATGGTGAGCAGTTCTTC,CASSPRLSSGGDGEQFF
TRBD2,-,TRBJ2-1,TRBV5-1,TGCGCCAGCAGCTTGAGGCCTCGACTAGCGGGATGGGTCAATGAGCAGTTCTTC,CASSLRPRLAGWVNEQFF
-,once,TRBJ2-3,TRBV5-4,TGTGCCAGCAGCTTGTCAGGGGCTGATACGCAGTATTTT,CASSLSGADTQYF
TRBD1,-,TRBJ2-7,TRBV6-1,TGTGCCAGCAGTACCACAGGGGGAGGAACCTACGAGCAGTACTTC,CASSTTGGGTYEQYF